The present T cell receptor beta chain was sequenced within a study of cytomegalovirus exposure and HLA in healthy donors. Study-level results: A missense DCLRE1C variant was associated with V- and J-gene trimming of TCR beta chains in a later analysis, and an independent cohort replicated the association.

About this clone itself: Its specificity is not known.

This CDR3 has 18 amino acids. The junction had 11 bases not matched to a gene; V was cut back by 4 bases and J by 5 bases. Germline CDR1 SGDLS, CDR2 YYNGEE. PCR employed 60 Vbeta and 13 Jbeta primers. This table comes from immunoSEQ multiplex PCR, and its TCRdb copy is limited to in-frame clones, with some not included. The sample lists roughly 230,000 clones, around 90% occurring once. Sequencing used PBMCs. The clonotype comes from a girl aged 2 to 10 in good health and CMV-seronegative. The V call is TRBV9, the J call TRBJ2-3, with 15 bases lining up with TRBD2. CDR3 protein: CASSLSWTSGRAGDTQYF. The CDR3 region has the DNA TGTGCCAGCAGCCTCAGTTGGACTAGCGGGAGGGCGGGAGATACGCAGTATTTT.